The 23 T cell receptor beta chains reported below all come from one sample, sequenced in a study of STAT5B mutations in CD4+ large granular lymphocyte leukemia (dated by TCRdb to 2022 to 2024). Preparation of the library involved the immunoSEQ multiplex PCR assay. TCRdb provides this immuneACCESS table in a form limited to in-frame rearrangements. Some clones are lacking; in checked studies, under half of them reflect an unresolved V gene, and why the rest are absent is not known. Within this sample are more than 30,000 clones, with 70% to 90% of them counted one time only. The ten largest clones add up to roughly 0.38% of the sample. The material sequenced was CD4+ T cells from blood buffy coats. These receptors all come from a human donor in good health.

The chain links TRBV5-1 to TRBJ1-3; D not certain. The ends were cut back, 5 bases at V and 2 bases at J, with 11 bases in the middle. The CDR3 runs 14 residues. Germline assignment: CDR1 SGHRS and CDR2 YFSETQ. The CDR3 region has the DNA TGCGCCAGCAGTCCCCGTGGGACTGGAAACACCATATATTTT. This encodes CASSPRGTGNTIYF.

This sequence joins TRBV13 and TRBJ2-1; TRBD2 might be the D (6 bases). V gave up 2 bases and J gave up 3 bases, with 14 bases separating them. The CDR3 is made up of 16 amino acids. Per the germline V gene, CDR1 is PRHDT and CDR2 is FYEKMQ (reference sequence). The CDR3 spells CASSLTPGVYYNEQFF. The CDR3 coding sequence is TGTGCCAGCAGCTTAACACCGGGAGTTTACTACAATGAGCAGTTCTTC.

V is TRBV6-1 and J is TRBJ2-4, with D perhaps being TRBD1 or TRBD2 (6 bases each). CDR1 and CDR2 (germline): MNHNS, SASEGT. This CDR3 has 15 amino acids. V was shortened by 5 bases and J by 9 bases, with 20 bases between the two germline ends. The CDR3, as DNA: TGTGCCAGCAGTCCACAGGGACTGGGACGGGCCATTCAGTACTTC. Protein product: CASSPQGLGRAIQYF.

The chain couples TRBV5-6 to TRBJ2-5, with TRBD2 matching 13 bases. CDR3 length: 15 amino acids. From germline, CDR1 is SGHDT and CDR2 YYEEEE. The J segment lost 5 bases and the V segment lost 2 bases, leaving 3 bases of the junction unmatched. The CDR3: CASSLGTSGMETQYF. CDR3 DNA sequence: TGTGCCAGCAGCTTAGGGACTAGCGGGATGGAGACCCAGTACTTC.

The rearrangement links TRBV6-4 to TRBJ2-3; possibly TRBD2 for D (6 bases). Trimming took off 1 base at V and 0 bases at J, with 8 bases between the two ends. The CDR3 is made up of 15 amino acids. Germline values: CDR1 MRHNA, CDR2 SNTAGT. DNA for the CDR3: TGTGCCAGCAGTGACTGGGCGGGGAGCACAGATACGCAGTATTTT. Protein sequence: CASSDWAGSTDTQYF.

V and J are TRBV28 and TRBJ2-7, with D tentatively TRBD2 (7 bases). This CDR3 has 17 amino acids. V was trimmed by 5 bases and J by 4 bases, leaving 24 bases between them. Germline assignment: CDR1 MDHEN and CDR2 SYDVKM. CDR3 nucleotide sequence: TGTGCCAGCAGTATGAGAAGGGGGGGGAGTTGGGGATACGAGCAGTACTTC. Protein product: CASSMRRGGSWGYEQYF.

This chain connects TRBV27 to TRBJ2-3; D unclear. Deletions cut 5 bases from V and 5 bases from J, with 11 bases between. The length of the CDR3 is 13 residues. Per germline, CDR1 MNHEY and CDR2 SMNVEV (reference sequence). The CDR3 sequence is CASSVIVGDTQYF. In DNA form, the CDR3 reads TGTGCCAGCAGTGTTATCGTAGGAGATACGCAGTATTTT.

This chain connects TRBV6-6 to TRBJ2-2; perhaps TRBD2 as D (5 bases). Germline-derived CDR1 and CDR2 are MNHNY and SVGAGI (reference sequence). Trimming shortened V by 2 bases and J by 5 bases, and 6 bases separated the two germline ends. CDR3 length: 13 residues. The CDR3 sequence: CASSYEGTGELFF. The CDR3 bases are TGTGCCAGCAGTTACGAGGGAACCGGGGAGCTGTTTTTT.

J is TRBJ1-1 and V is TRBV10-3; 7 nucleotides agree with TRBD1. The CDR3 runs to 13 residues. The V gene's germline CDR1 is ENHRY and CDR2 SYGVKD. The J segment lost 1 base and the V segment lost 9 bases, leaving 5 bases of the junction unmatched. The CDR3 protein is CAIRTGGNTEAFF. The CDR3 DNA is TGTGCCATAAGGACAGGCGGGAACACTGAAGCTTTCTTT.

The rearrangement uses TRBV5-8 and TRBJ1-5, with TRBD1 matching over 7 bases. The CDR3 is made up of 16 amino acids. Germline CDR1 reads SGHTS; CDR2 reads YDEGEE. J gave up 1 base and V 4 bases, and 8 bases lay outside the gene matches. The DNA of the CDR3 is TGTGCCAGCAGCCGTGGGACAGTACTAAGCAATCAGCCCCAGCATTTT. Encoded protein: CASSRGTVLSNQPQHF.

The chain joins TRBV5-6 to TRBJ2-3; unclear D gene. The length of the CDR3 is 13 residues. Trimming took off 6 bases at V and 1 base at J, with 9 bases between the two ends. CDR1 and CDR2 from the germline V gene are SGHDT and YYEEEE. CDR3 residues: CASKVPGTDTQYF. Written as DNA, the CDR3 is TGTGCCAGCAAGGTACCAGGCACAGATACGCAGTATTTT.

The chain has TRBV6-1 and TRBJ2-7; possibly TRBD1 or TRBD2 for D (5 bases each). Germline CDR1 is MNHNS and CDR2 is SASEGT. The CDR3 runs 15 residues. The V gene lost 5 bases and the J gene lost 2 bases, with 16 bases spanning the gap. In DNA, the CDR3 is TGTGCCAGCAGTACAATGGGGACGGAAGCCTACGAGCAGTACTTC. It translates to CASSTMGTEAYEQYF.

The J gene is TRBJ1-2, the V gene TRBV6-5, with D hard to call. Germline V gene sequence: CDR1 MNHEY, CDR2 SVGAGI. CDR3 length equals 16 residues. Between the trimmed V and J ends, which lost 2 bases and 5 bases, there was a span of 18 bases. CDR3 sequence: CASSYADTGPSYGYTF. CDR3 DNA: TGTGCCAGCAGTTACGCAGACACCGGGCCTTCATATGGCTACACCTTC.

The genes are TRBV29-1 and TRBJ2-2; possibly TRBD1 for D (6 bases). The CDR3 consists of 14 residues. V was cut by 5 bases and J by 1 base, with 11 bases left in between. Germline V gene lookup returns CDR1 SQVTM and CDR2 ANQGSEA. The CDR3, as DNA: TGCAGCGTTCGAACAGGGATGAACACCGGGGAGCTGTTTTTT. Translation gives CSVRTGMNTGELFF.

This chain uses TRBV5-1 with TRBJ2-6; possible D gene TRBD1, 7 bases. CDR1 and CDR2 (germline): SGHRS, YFSETQ. V lost 0 bases, J lost 4 bases, and 26 bases lay in between. This CDR3 is built from 21 residues. CDR3 residues: CASSLAGGGDRLLEGANVLTF. In nucleotides, the CDR3 is TGCGCCAGCAGCTTGGCCGGAGGGGGCGATCGACTTCTAGAGGGGGCCAACGTCCTGACTTTC.

The chain recombines TRBV7-9 with TRBJ2-3; a weak D match, TRBD2 (6 bases). The CDR3 covers 17 residues. Germline values: CDR1 SEHNR, CDR2 FQNEAQ (reference sequence). Between the trimmed V and J ends, which lost 2 bases and 3 bases, there was a span of 18 bases. The CDR3 DNA is TGTGCCAGCAGCTTATTTCGGGACGGGAGCGGAACAGATACGCAGTATTTT. Translation gives CASSLFRDGSGTDTQYF.

This clone was seen more than once but under ten times. The rearrangement joins TRBV28 to TRBJ1-2; no definite D call. CDR1 is MDHEN and CDR2 is SYDVKM in the germline V gene. Trimming removed 1 base from V and 4 bases from J, with 10 bases in between. The CDR3 sequence is 14 residues long. The CDR3: CASSLSAGLYGYTF. The CDR3 bases are TGTGCCAGCAGTTTATCGGCGGGCCTCTATGGCTACACCTTC.

The CDR3 spells CASSLGQGVGYGYTF. CDR3 bases: TGCGCCAGCAGCTTGGGGCAGGGAGTAGGGTATGGCTACACCTTC. The chain couples TRBV5-1 to TRBJ1-2; maybe TRBD1 (5 bases). CDR3 size: 15 residues. CDR1 and CDR2 (germline): SGHRS, YFSETQ. Trimming cost V 0 bases and J 5 bases, with 14 bases left between them.

This clone qualifies as medium-sized. The chain uses TRBV4-2 and TRBJ1-1; D unclear. The CDR3 is 15 amino acids. The V gene's germline CDR1 is LGHNA and CDR2 YNFKEQ. V was trimmed by 0 bases and J by 3 bases, leaving 11 bases between them. This chain's CDR3 is CASSQEAGGHTEAFF. CDR3 nucleotide sequence: TGTGCCAGCAGCCAAGAGGCGGGCGGACACACTGAAGCTTTCTTT.

The CDR3, as DNA: TGCGCCAGCAGCTTGGGAGGGACGGGGATCGAGCAGTACTTC. Its protein is CASSLGGTGIEQYF. This chain connects TRBV5-1 to TRBJ2-7, with D possibly called TRBD1 or TRBD2 (5 bases each). The CDR3 has 14 residues. V was trimmed by 0 bases and J by 6 bases, leaving 13 bases between them. The germline gives CDR1 SGHRS, CDR2 YFSETQ.

The genes are TRBV5-5 and TRBJ1-1, with 7 bases lining up with TRBD1. The CDR3 sequence is 14 residues long. V lost 2 bases to trimming and J lost 7 bases; unmatched junction nucleotides: 8. CDR1 is SGHKS and CDR2 is YYEKEE in the germline V gene (reference sequence). The CDR3 DNA is TGTGCCAGCAGCTTAGGGACAGAAAGGCTTGAAGCTTTCTTT. Encoded protein: CASSLGTERLEAFF.

The chain employs TRBV27 and TRBJ2-7; D is uncertain. Germline CDR1 MNHEY, CDR2 SMNVEV (reference sequence). Trimming pared 11 bases from V and 1 base from J, leaving 18 bases between. This CDR3 is 14 amino acids long. DNA of the CDR3: TGTGCCGGTGCCCCCAGCTTCCAATCCTACGAGCAGTACTTC. This sequence encodes CAGAPSFQSYEQYF.

This clone appeared a single time. This specimen includes other DNA sequences encoding the same CDR3. This chain links TRBV10-3 with TRBJ2-3; no definite D call. Per germline, CDR1 ENHRY and CDR2 SYGVKD. The CDR3 extends over 13 amino acids. V lost 4 bases, J lost 1 base, and 6 bases lay in between. In nucleotides, the CDR3 is TGTGCCATCAGTGCTGGGGGCACAGATACGCAGTATTTT. Its translation: CAISAGGTDTQYF.